This is a list of T cell receptor beta chains from one sample in a study of OX40 agonist ivuxolimab in advanced cancers. Profiling relied on immunoSEQ multiplex PCR, and the TCRdb table lists in-frame clones only, not all of them. Of 35,000 to 45,000 clones listed, over 65% are singletons. Specimen: CD4+ or CD8+ T cells sorted from blood, collected in a trial of the OX40 agonist ivuxolimab. These receptors all come from an adult with an advanced solid tumor such as melanoma, head and neck, liver or kidney cancer. The CDR3 runs from the conserved cysteine through the conserved F or W. Fields, in order: clone size, V gene, D gene, J gene, CDR3 protein, CDR3 DNA. A D gene is named only where the DNA matches it firmly. Rows may omit the clone size; those that give it use once, few, many or a size class.

>NA|TRBV11-1|NA|TRBJ2-7
CASSRYGPEQYF
TGTGCCAGCAGCCGATACGGTCCAGAGCAGTACTTC
>NA|TRBV6-1|NA|TRBJ1-3
CASSVDRYSGNTIYF
TGTGCCAGCAGCGTCGACAGATACTCTGGAAACACCATATATTTT
>NA|TRBV7-3|NA|TRBJ2-1
CASSFDTYNEQFF
TGTGCCAGCAGTTTCGACACCTACAATGAGCAGTTCTTC
>NA|TRBV10-3|TRBD1|TRBJ1-6
CAINPRGLSELDGGSPLHF
TGTGCCATCAACCCCAGGGGGCTGTCAGAGTTGGATGGGGGTTCACCCCTCCACTTT
>few|TRBV7-2|TRBD1|TRBJ1-5
CASSGGQGVQPQHF
TGTGCCAGCAGCGGAGGACAGGGGGTCCAGCCCCAGCATTTT
>NA|TRBV6-6|TRBD1|TRBJ1-1
CASSMTGRTEAFF
TGTGCCAGCAGTATGACAGGGCGGACTGAAGCTTTCTTT
>NA|TRBV2|NA|TRBJ2-7
CASSEGLLYEQYF
TGTGCCAGCAGTGAGGGACTGCTCTACGAGCAGTACTTC
>few|TRBV7-2|NA|TRBJ1-2
CASSLYRVGYTF
TGTGCCAGCAGCTTATACAGGGTCGGCTACACCTTC
>once|TRBV6-1|NA|TRBJ2-7
CASSDNSGNYEQYF
TGTGCCAGCAGTGATAATTCAGGCAACTACGAGCAGTACTTC
>NA|TRBV5-4|TRBD1|TRBJ2-2
CASSGPGQGFGNTGELFF
TGTGCCAGCAGCGGTCCGGGACAGGGGTTTGGAAACACCGGGGAGCTGTTTTTT
>NA|TRBV7-9|NA|TRBJ2-2
CASSSGATGELFF
TGTGCCAGCAGCTCTGGCGCCACCGGGGAGCTGTTTTTT
>NA|TRBV19|TRBD1|TRBJ1-4
CASSITGTDEKLFF
TGTGCCAGTAGTATCACCGGGACAGATGAAAAACTGTTTTTT
>few|TRBV29-1|NA|TRBJ1-1
CSVLPDPEAFF
TGCAGCGTTCTCCCGGACCCTGAAGCTTTCTTT
>NA|TRBV6-5|TRBD1|TRBJ1-1
CASSITGGGTEAFF
TGTGCCAGCAGTATAACAGGGGGTGGGACTGAAGCTTTCTTT
>NA|TRBV28|NA|TRBJ1-2
CASSLNRDYYGYTF
TGTGCCAGCAGCCTAAACCGCGATTACTATGGCTACACCTTC
>once|TRBV25-1|TRBD2|TRBJ2-5
CASSRPAGGPETQYF
TGTGCCAGCAGTAGGCCAGCGGGAGGGCCGGAGACCCAGTACTTC
>NA|TRBV13|NA|TRBJ2-3
CASSLESDTQYF
TGTGCCAGCAGCTTAGAATCAGATACGCAGTATTTT
>NA|TRBV18|NA|TRBJ2-7
CASSSKAPGQYEQYF
TGTGCCAGCTCATCAAAAGCGCCCGGTCAGTACGAGCAGTACTTC